The 25 T cell receptor beta chains below were found in one sample sequenced in a study of CD8+ T cells in alopecia areata. After isolation, RNA underwent reverse transcription to generate cDNA as the sequencing template. Method: immunoSEQ multiplex PCR; TCRdb's copy keeps in-frame clones and lacks some. The sample lists a few hundred thousand clones, more than 30% occurring once. Treatment meaning: oral pan-JAK inhibitor, 5-10 mg twice daily. Sequences were derived from CD4+ T cells sorted from blood, sampled at approximately week 30, from a patient treated with tofacitinib. Source of these receptors: a human donor with alopecia areata.

The genes are TRBV30 and TRBJ2-2; TRBD1 matches at 8 bases. Per the germline V gene, CDR1 is GTSNPN and CDR2 is SVGIG (reference sequence). V dropped 5 bases and J dropped 4; count of bases not matched to a gene: 12. The CDR3 loop spans 16 amino acids. The CDR3 DNA follows: TGTGCCTGGGCCTGGAAGGGGACAGGCAGCACCGGGGAGCTGTTTTTT. Translation: CAWAWKGTGSTGELFF.

This clone was detected only a few times. The chain couples TRBV5-1 to TRBJ1-4; D uncertain. The CDR3 is 14 amino acids. Germline lookup yields CDR1 SGHRS and CDR2 YFSETQ. The ends were cut back, 2 bases at V and 2 bases at J, with 7 bases in the middle. The CDR3, as DNA: TGCGCCAGCAGCTTCACGGATACTAATGAAAAACTGTTTTTT. Translated, it gives CASSFTDTNEKLFF.

In this sample, this clone turned up a few times. The J gene is TRBJ2-3, the V gene TRBV2; D might be TRBD2 (5 bases). The CDR3 covers 15 residues. Germline V lookup: CDR1 SNHLY, CDR2 FYNNEI. V dropped 6 bases and J dropped 0 bases, with 13 bases sitting between them. CDR3 protein: CASRVDWESTDTQYF. The CDR3, as DNA: TGTGCCAGCAGGGTCGACTGGGAGAGCACAGATACGCAGTATTTT.

The chain employs TRBV4-1 and TRBJ2-2; D is tentatively TRBD1 or TRBD2 (5 bases each). The CDR3 consists of 15 residues. The germline V gene encodes CDR1 MGHRA and CDR2 YSYEKL. With 0 bases removed from V and 7 bases from J, the gap between germline ends came to 12 bases. The CDR3 region has the DNA TGCGCCAGCAGCCAAGAAAAGGGGCGGGTCGGGGAGCTGTTTTTT. This gives the protein CASSQEKGRVGELFF.

CDR3 sequence (DNA): TGCGCCAGCAGCGTCGGCAGGGGAAGCACAGATACGCAGTATTTT. Translated, it gives CASSVGRGSTDTQYF. The chain has TRBV5-1 and TRBJ2-3; D is possibly TRBD1 (6 bases). This CDR3 region has 15 residues. Germline V gene data show CDR1 as SGHRS and CDR2 as YFSETQ. The V and J ends lost 4 bases and 0 bases respectively, with 12 bases between them.

The rearrangement joins TRBV5-1 to TRBJ2-1; no clear D gene. Trimming took 0 bases from V and 9 from J, leaving 16 bases between them. The CDR3 runs 15 residues. Germline V gives CDR1 SGHRS, CDR2 YFSETQ. CDR3 sequence: CASSLGNIRTGEQFF. In nucleotides, the CDR3 is TGCGCCAGCAGCTTGGGAAACATAAGGACGGGTGAGCAGTTCTTC. Based on the CDR3 plus reference TRBV5-1 and TRBJ2-1, the full variable domain is KAGVTQTPRYLIKTRGQQVTLSCSPISGHRSVSWYQQTPGQGLQFLFEYFSETQRNKGNFPGRFSGRQFSNSRSEMNVSTLELGDSALYLCASSLGNIRTGEQFFGPGTRLTVL.

The chain is built from TRBV5-1 and TRBJ1-2; D is undetermined. V was trimmed by 5 bases and J by 3 bases, leaving 14 bases between them. Germline CDR1 SGHRS, CDR2 YFSETQ. This CDR3 comprises 14 residues. In DNA form, the CDR3 reads TGCGCCAGCAGGTCGGAGGGCAAAGACTATGGCTACACCTTC. Translating gives CASRSEGKDYGYTF.

This clone occurred a few times. V usage is TRBV11-3 and J usage is TRBJ2-1, with 7 positions matching TRBD2. The CDR3 totals 13 residues. Germline CDR1 is SGHNT and CDR2 is YENEEA. Trimming removed 5 bases from V and 7 bases from J; junction bases left unmatched: 5. Here the CDR3 reads CASSLAAGNEQFF. CDR3 sequence (DNA): TGTGCCAGCAGCCTCGCAGCGGGGAATGAGCAGTTCTTC. Drawing the rest from reference TRBV11-3 and TRBJ2-1, the complete variable domain is EAGVVQSPRYKIIEKKQPVAFWCNPISGHNTLYWYLQNLGQGPELLIRYENEEAVDDSQLPKDRFSAERLKGVDSTLKIQPAELGDSAVYLCASSLAAGNEQFFGPGTRLTVL.

Only one count was recorded for this clone. CDR3 in DNA: TGTGCCTGGAGGGGGACATGGCTAAACACTGAAGCTTTCTTT. It encodes CAWRGTWLNTEAFF. The rearrangement uses TRBV30 and TRBJ1-1, with a possible D match to TRBD1 (6 bases). The CDR3 is made up of 14 amino acids. Per germline, CDR1 GTSNPN and CDR2 SVGIG (reference sequence). The V end lost 3 bases, the J end lost 2 bases, and 13 bases lay between the germline ends.

This clone was observed a few times. The chain recombines TRBV4-2 with TRBJ2-1; TRBD2 aligns across 7 bases. V lost 4 bases and J lost 6; bases outside the gene matches: 3. The germline CDR1 and CDR2 sequences are LGHNA and YNFKEQ. This CDR3 spans 13 amino acids. The CDR3 coding sequence is TGTGCCAGCAGCCTAGCGGGTGGCAATGAGCAGTTCTTC. This sequence encodes CASSLAGGNEQFF.

The chain uses TRBV18 and TRBJ2-2; D unclear. V lost 2 bases to trimming and J lost 2 bases, with 3 bases between them. The CDR3 has 13 residues. In germline, CDR1 is KGHSH, CDR2 LQKENI. The CDR3 sequence is CASSPVNTGELFF. The CDR3 coding sequence is TGTGCCAGCTCACCAGTCAACACCGGGGAGCTGTTTTTT.

The chain uses TRBV6-5 and TRBJ1-6; 9 nucleotides line up with TRBD1. CDR3 length equals 14 residues. V was pared by 6 bases and J by 10 bases, with 7 bases of the junction left unmatched. Germline CDR1 reads MNHEY; CDR2 reads SVGAGI. The CDR3: CASSRGQGHSPLHF. The CDR3 nucleotides are TGTGCCAGCAGCCGCGGACAGGGGCACTCACCCCTCCACTTT.

V usage is TRBV30 and J usage is TRBJ1-3; perhaps TRBD1 as D (6 bases). Per the germline V gene, CDR1 is GTSNPN and CDR2 is SVGIG (reference sequence). V was shortened by 1 base and J by 8 bases, with 18 bases between the two germline ends. This CDR3 contains 15 residues. DNA of the CDR3: TGTGCCTGGAGTGGAGGGGCAGGGGATTCTGACACCATATATTTT. It specifies CAWSGGAGDSDTIYF.

J is TRBJ2-1 and V is TRBV9, with D unresolved. CDR3 length equals 14 residues. The V end lost 4 bases, the J end lost 5 bases, and 13 bases lay between the germline ends. Germline assignment: CDR1 SGDLS and CDR2 YYNGEE. CDR3 coding DNA: TGTGCCAGCAGCTCCAGGACCCGTAACAATGAGCAGTTCTTC. Protein: CASSSRTRNNEQFF.

The gene calls are TRBV25-1 and TRBJ2-3; no reliable D call. Germline assignment: CDR1 MGHDK and CDR2 SYGVNS. The CDR3 extends over 15 amino acids. Deletions cut 3 bases from V and 0 bases from J, with 10 bases between. CDR3 sequence: CASSDWAWSTDTQYF. Here the CDR3 DNA reads TGTGCCAGCAGTGACTGGGCCTGGAGCACAGATACGCAGTATTTT.

This chain joins TRBV5-1 and TRBJ1-2; D is uncertain. V was shortened by 1 base and J by 6 bases, with 10 bases between the two germline ends. The CDR3 is 13 residues long. In germline, CDR1 is SGHRS, CDR2 YFSETQ. The CDR3 region has the DNA TGCGCCAGCAGCTTGAATACCCCCCATGGCTACACCTTC. Protein: CASSLNTPHGYTF.

This clone was counted between two and nine times. The rearrangement joins TRBV6-6 to TRBJ2-7; 7 bases are a match to TRBD2. CDR3 length: 15 residues. V lost 8 bases and J lost 0; bases outside the gene matches: 10. CDR1 and CDR2 from the germline V gene are MNHNY and SVGAGI (reference sequence). The CDR3 DNA follows: TGTGCCAGCTACCCCGGTGGGGGGGGCTCCTACGAGCAGTACTTC. As protein: CASYPGGGGSYEQYF.

There are many counts of this clone. The chain carries TRBV19 and TRBJ2-1, with 8 bases lining up with TRBD2. CDR3 length equals 16 residues. The germline V gene encodes CDR1 LNHDA and CDR2 SQIVND (reference sequence). The V and J ends lost 1 base and 4 bases, in that order; junction bases with no gene match: 6. CDR3 DNA sequence: TGTGCCAGTAGTATAGTAGCGGGGCATCCTTACAATGAGCAGTTCTTC. This gives the protein CASSIVAGHPYNEQFF.

This clone has only a few counts. The genes are TRBV5-1 and TRBJ2-1; 7 bases map to TRBD2. The V gene end was trimmed by 2 bases and the J gene end by 4 bases; junction bases not matched to a gene: 6. Germline V gene data show CDR1 as SGHRS and CDR2 as YFSETQ. This CDR3 comprises 15 residues. The CDR3 bases are TGCGCCAGCAGCTTACCGGCGGGAGCTTACAATGAGCAGTTCTTC. Translation gives CASSLPAGAYNEQFF.

The chain recombines TRBV7-9 with TRBJ1-2; D is possibly TRBD1 (6 bases). CDR3 size: 12 residues. Per germline, CDR1 SEHNR and CDR2 FQNEAQ (reference sequence). The V gene lost 2 bases and the J gene lost 8 bases, with 9 bases spanning the gap. DNA for the CDR3: TGTGCCAGCAGCTTACCCCAGGGGGGCTACACCTTC. Encoded protein: CASSLPQGGYTF.

This clone has ten or more counts. The chain carries TRBV7-2 and TRBJ2-2, with D perhaps matching TRBD2 (5 bases). V was pared by 5 bases and J by 0 bases, with 7 bases between. This CDR3 has 14 amino acids. Germline values: CDR1 SGHTA, CDR2 FQGNSA. In nucleotides, the CDR3 is TGTGCCAGCAGCCCCGGGACGAACACCGGGGAGCTGTTTTTT. Protein sequence: CASSPGTNTGELFF.

The chain carries TRBV27 and TRBJ2-5, with a possible D match to TRBD2 (5 bases). The CDR3 has 19 amino acids. Germline lookup yields CDR1 MNHEY and CDR2 SMNVEV (reference sequence). Trimming pared 3 bases from V and 3 bases from J, leaving 26 bases between. CDR3 in amino acids: CASSFFPPVLGSAKETQYF. In DNA form, the CDR3 reads TGTGCCAGCAGTTTCTTTCCCCCCGTGTTAGGGAGCGCCAAAGAGACCCAGTACTTC.

The rearrangement links TRBV29-1 to TRBJ1-4; D unclear. CDR1 and CDR2 (germline): SQVTM, ANQGSEA. The CDR3 covers 13 residues. V was clipped by 6 bases and J by 0 bases, with 8 bases between them. The CDR3 here is CSVAVSTNEKLFF. The CDR3 DNA sequence: TGCAGCGTGGCAGTGTCAACTAATGAAAAACTGTTTTTT.

This chain uses TRBV14 with TRBJ2-2; 8 positions match TRBD1. V lost 4 bases and J lost 4; bases outside the gene matches: 8. Germline V lookup: CDR1 SGHDN, CDR2 FVKESK. This CDR3 region has 16 residues. CDR3 region: CASSRLGQGGTGELFF. DNA for the CDR3: TGTGCCAGCAGCCGACTAGGACAGGGAGGCACCGGGGAGCTGTTTTTT.

The V and J genes are TRBV28 and TRBJ2-3, with D unclear. Deletions cut 2 bases from V and 8 bases from J, with 17 bases between. This CDR3 region has 15 residues. Germline loops: CDR1 MDHEN, CDR2 SYDVKM. The CDR3 DNA follows: TGTGCCAGCAGTTTAGATAGGGTTGGTGCAGGTACGCAGTATTTT. Its translation is CASSLDRVGAGTQYF.